Listed below are T cell receptor beta chains from one sample, sequenced in a study of OX40 agonist ivuxolimab in advanced cancers. Data came from immunoSEQ multiplex PCR; TCRdb stores just in-frame clones and leaves some out. This sample yields fewer than 120,000 clones, of which about 92% are seen a single time; less than 0.35% belongs to the top ten. Sequenced material: CD4+ or CD8+ T cells sorted from blood, taken in a trial of the OX40 agonist ivuxolimab. The receptors here all came from an adult with an advanced solid tumor such as melanoma, head and neck, liver or kidney cancer. Each CDR3 is given with its conserved first and last residue. A D gene is named only where the DNA matches it firmly. The size of a clone is reported for some rows only, either as once, few or many, or as a class for expanded clones.

V: TRBV5-1
D: .
length: 15
J: TRBJ1-3
size: .
CDR3: CASSFTASSGNTIYF
DNA: TGCGCCAGCAGCTTTACAGCGAGCTCTGGAAACACCATATATTTT

V: TRBV30
D: TRBD2
length: 15
J: TRBJ2-7
size: .
CDR3: CAWSPQSGRPYEQYF
DNA: TGTGCCTGGAGTCCCCAGAGCGGGAGACCCTACGAGCAGTACTTC

V: TRBV6-5
D: .
length: 14
J: TRBJ1-6
size: .
CDR3: CASSTPDQGSPLHF
DNA: TGTGCCAGCAGTACCCCGGACCAGGGTTCACCCCTCCACTTT

V: TRBV30
D: .
length: 18
J: TRBJ1-5
size: few
CDR3: CAWSVPLWGDSGNQPQHF
DNA: TGTGCCTGGAGTGTACCCCTTTGGGGGGATTCGGGCAATCAGCCCCAGCATTTT

V: TRBV6-1
D: .
length: 13
J: TRBJ1-5
size: .
CDR3: CASLPNWGQPQHF
DNA: TGTGCCAGCCTCCCGAATTGGGGGCAGCCCCAGCATTTT

V: TRBV27
D: TRBD1
length: 17
J: TRBJ2-7
size: .
CDR3: CASSLRLYRGLTYEQYF
DNA: TGTGCCAGCAGTTTGAGACTCTACAGGGGCCTGACCTACGAGCAGTACTTC

V: TRBV30
D: TRBD1
length: 16
J: TRBJ2-5
size: .
CDR3: CAWARDSAVFLETQYF
DNA: TGTGCCTGGGCGAGGGACAGTGCCGTCTTTTTGGAGACCCAGTACTTC

V: TRBV2
D: TRBD1
length: 14
J: TRBJ1-2
size: .
CDR3: CASTLTGTNYGYTF
DNA: TGTGCCAGCACTCTGACAGGGACTAACTATGGCTACACCTTC

V: TRBV6-6
D: .
length: 15
J: TRBJ1-3
size: .
CDR3: CASSYSRQTGNTIYF
DNA: TGTGCCAGCAGTTACTCGAGGCAGACTGGAAACACCATATATTTT

V: TRBV7-8
D: .
length: 18
J: TRBJ2-2
size: .
CDR3: CASSLALQGSGGTGELFF
DNA: TGTGCCAGCAGCTTAGCGCTTCAGGGGAGTGGTGGCACCGGGGAGCTGTTTTTT

V: TRBV9
D: .
length: 15
J: TRBJ2-3
size: .
CDR3: CASSVDTGDTDTQYF
DNA: TGTGCCAGCAGCGTAGACACGGGGGACACAGATACGCAGTATTTT

V: TRBV7-2
D: TRBD1
length: 16
J: TRBJ2-7
size: .
CDR3: CASSPRGRQVTYEQYF
DNA: TGTGCCAGCAGCCCCAGGGGGCGACAAGTAACCTACGAGCAGTACTTC

V: TRBV7-8
D: .
length: 14
J: TRBJ2-2
size: once
CDR3: CASSSDRNTGELFF
DNA: TGTGCCAGCAGCTCTGACAGGAACACCGGGGAGCTGTTTTTT

V: TRBV4-3
D: .
length: 14
J: TRBJ2-5
size: .
CDR3: CASSHRPGGETQYF
DNA: TGCGCCAGCAGCCATCGACCGGGCGGGGAGACCCAGTACTTC

V: TRBV6-5
D: .
length: 14
J: TRBJ1-2
size: .
CDR3: CASSAGTAFHGYTF
DNA: TGTGCCAGCAGTGCCGGGACTGCCTTCCATGGCTACACCTTC

V: TRBV6-5
D: TRBD1
length: 15
J: TRBJ2-1
size: .
CDR3: CASRIGTGSYNEQFF
DNA: TGTGCCAGCAGAATAGGGACAGGGTCCTACAATGAGCAGTTCTTC